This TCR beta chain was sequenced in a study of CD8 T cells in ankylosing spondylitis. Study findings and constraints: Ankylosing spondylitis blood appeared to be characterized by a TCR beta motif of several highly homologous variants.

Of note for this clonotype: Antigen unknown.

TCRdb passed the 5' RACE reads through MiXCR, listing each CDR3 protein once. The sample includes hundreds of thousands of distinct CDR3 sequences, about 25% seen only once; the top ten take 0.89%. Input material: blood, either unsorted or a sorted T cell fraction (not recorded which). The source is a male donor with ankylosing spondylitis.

The CDR3 DNA reads TGCGCCAGCAGCTTGGGACTAGCGATACGCACCACCGATACGCAGTATTTT. This gives the protein CASSLGLAIRTTDTQYF. The chain uses TRBV5-1 and TRBJ2-3; 8 bases align to TRBD2. V shed 0 bases, J shed 6 bases, and the junction held 12 bases outside the gene matches. The germline V gene has CDR1 SGHRS and CDR2 YFSETQ. The CDR3 length is 17 residues.